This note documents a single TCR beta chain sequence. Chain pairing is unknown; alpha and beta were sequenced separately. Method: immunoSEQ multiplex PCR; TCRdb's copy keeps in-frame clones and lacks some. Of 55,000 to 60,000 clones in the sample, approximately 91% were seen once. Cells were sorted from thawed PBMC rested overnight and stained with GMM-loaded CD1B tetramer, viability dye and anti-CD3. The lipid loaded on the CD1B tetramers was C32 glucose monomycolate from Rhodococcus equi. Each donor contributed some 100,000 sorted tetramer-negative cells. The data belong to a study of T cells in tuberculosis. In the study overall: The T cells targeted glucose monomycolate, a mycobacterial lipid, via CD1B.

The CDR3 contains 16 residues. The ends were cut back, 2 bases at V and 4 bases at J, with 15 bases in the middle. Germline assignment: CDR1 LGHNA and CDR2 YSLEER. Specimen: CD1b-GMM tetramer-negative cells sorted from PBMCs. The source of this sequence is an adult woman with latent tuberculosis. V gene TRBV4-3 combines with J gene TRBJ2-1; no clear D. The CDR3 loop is CASSQLSLGLYNEQFF. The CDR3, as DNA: TGCGCCAGCAGCCAATTGAGTCTAGGCTTGTACAATGAGCAGTTCTTC.